This T cell receptor (beta chain) derives from a study of blood T cell repertoires in COVID-19. Overall study: The origin of the acute and convalescent COVID-19 samples was the United States, Italy and Spain.

Sequencing used immunoSEQ multiplex PCR; TCRdb keeps in-frame clones, though not all of them. This sample has roughly 200,000 clones, with 80% to 90% found just once. Recruitment covered about two dozen US areas and drew participants whose ages spanned roughly 18 to 100 years. Participants' reported clinical history set cohort assignment. The CDR3 spans 14 residues. Germline V gene sequence: CDR1 MNHEY, CDR2 SMNVEV (reference sequence). The germline V and J ends were trimmed by 5 bases and 11 bases, with 19 bases remaining between them. Sequencing was performed on PBMCs or T cells enriched from blood (not recorded which). The chain recombines TRBV27 with TRBJ1-5; maybe TRBD1 (5 bases). This clonotype was obtained from a woman in her twenties or thirties who had been exposed to COVID-19. CDR3 in amino acids: CASSPLGEGTSQHF. In DNA, the CDR3 is TGTGCCAGCAGTCCCCTTGGGGAGGGGACCTCCCAGCATTTT.